One T cell receptor beta chain is described in this entry. This sample was included in a study of shared T cell receptors in the human thymus. Generated by immunoSEQ multiplex PCR, the TCRdb table keeps only in-frame clones and is missing some. The sample includes 700,000 to 750,000 clones, 80% to 90% of them seen just once. CDR1 and CDR2 from the germline V gene are SGHTA and FQGNSA. The CDR3 is 16 residues long. Trimming at V came to 5 bases and at J to 0 bases, leaving 10 bases not matched to a gene. The sample was also reused in another study, on human thymus T cells. From that report: The source of the thymus tissue was resections taken during corrective heart surgery. Thymic and blood repertoires showed apparently biased V and J gene usage. Thymic TCR repertoires of unrelated people reportedly overlapped highly.

The chain uses TRBV7-2 and TRBJ2-7, with TRBD1 matching 7 bases. Sample: thymocytes. This TCR was recovered from a girl under three years old with a congenital heart defect. The CDR3 DNA reads as TGTGCCAGCAGCCCCCGAAACAGGGGCCTCTCCTACGAGCAGTACTTC. Translated: CASSPRNRGLSYEQYF.